The sequence of this T cell receptor (beta chain) was determined in a study of T cell changes during pregnancy in multiple sclerosis. A few counts support this clone. The table came from immunoSEQ multiplex PCR; TCRdb's copy has only in-frame clones and leaves some out. Among 85,000 to 110,000 clones listed, around 94% were seen once. V lost 6 bases, J lost 4 bases, and 12 bases lay in between. CDR3 size: 13 residues. Germline V CDR1 and CDR2: MNHEY, SVGAGI. The chain employs TRBV6-5 and TRBJ1-2, with D possibly being TRBD1 (6 bases). The clonotype originates from a female donor with multiple sclerosis, enrolled in a pregnancy study. The sample here was peripheral blood, taken after pregnancy. CDR3 in amino acids: CASRLGGGYGYTF. CDR3 in DNA: TGTGCCAGCAGGTTAGGGGGTGGCTATGGCTACACCTTC.